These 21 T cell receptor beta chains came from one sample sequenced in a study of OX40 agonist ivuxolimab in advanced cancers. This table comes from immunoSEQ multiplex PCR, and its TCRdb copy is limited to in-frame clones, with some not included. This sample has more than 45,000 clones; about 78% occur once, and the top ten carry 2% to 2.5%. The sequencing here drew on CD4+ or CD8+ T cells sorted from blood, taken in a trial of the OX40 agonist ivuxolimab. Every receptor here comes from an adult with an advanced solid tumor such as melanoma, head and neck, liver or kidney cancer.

DNA of the CDR3: TGTGCCAGCAGTCCCCCCACGCGTGCTACCTACGAGCAGTACTTC. This gives the protein CASSPPTRATYEQYF. This rearrangement joins TRBV28 to TRBJ2-7; the D is unclear. V dropped 5 bases and J dropped 2 bases, with 16 bases sitting between them. The CDR3 extends over 15 amino acids. From germline, CDR1 is MDHEN and CDR2 SYDVKM. The variable domain in full, completed from reference TRBV28 and TRBJ2-7, reads DVKVTQSSRYLVKRTGEKVFLECVQDMDHENMFWYRQDPGLGLRLIYFSYDVKMKEKGDIPEGYSVSREKKERFSLILESASTNQTSMYLCASSPPTRATYEQYFGPGTRLTVT.

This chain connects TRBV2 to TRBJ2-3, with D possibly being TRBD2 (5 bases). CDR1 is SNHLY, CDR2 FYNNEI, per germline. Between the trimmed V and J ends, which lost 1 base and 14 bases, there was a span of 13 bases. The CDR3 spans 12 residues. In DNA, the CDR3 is TGTGCCAGCAGTGAAGTGGAGGCTCGTAGGTATTTT. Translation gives CASSEVEARRYF. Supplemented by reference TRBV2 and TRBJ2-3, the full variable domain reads EPEVTQTPSHQVTQMGQEVILRCVPISNHLYFYWYRQILGQKVEFLVSFYNNEISEKSEIFDDQFSVERPDGSNFTLKIRSTKLEDSAMYFCASSEVEARRYFGPGTRLTVL.

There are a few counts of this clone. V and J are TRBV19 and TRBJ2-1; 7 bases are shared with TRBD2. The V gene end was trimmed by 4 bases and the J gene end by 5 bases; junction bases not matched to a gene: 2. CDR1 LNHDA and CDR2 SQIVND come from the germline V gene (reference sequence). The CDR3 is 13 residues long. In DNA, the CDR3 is TGTGCCAGTAGTACGGGGACTAACAATGAGCAGTTCTTC. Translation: CASSTGTNNEQFF.

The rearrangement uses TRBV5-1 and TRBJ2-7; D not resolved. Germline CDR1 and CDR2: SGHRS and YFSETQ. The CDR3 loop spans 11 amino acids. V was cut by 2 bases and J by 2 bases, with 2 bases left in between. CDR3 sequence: CASSFAYEQYF. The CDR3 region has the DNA TGCGCCAGCAGCTTCGCCTACGAGCAGTACTTC.

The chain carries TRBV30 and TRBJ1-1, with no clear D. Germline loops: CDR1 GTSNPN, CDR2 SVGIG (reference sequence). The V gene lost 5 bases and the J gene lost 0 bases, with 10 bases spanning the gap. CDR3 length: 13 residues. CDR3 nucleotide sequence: TGTGCCTGGGGAACGGGGATGAACACTGAAGCTTTCTTT. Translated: CAWGTGMNTEAFF.

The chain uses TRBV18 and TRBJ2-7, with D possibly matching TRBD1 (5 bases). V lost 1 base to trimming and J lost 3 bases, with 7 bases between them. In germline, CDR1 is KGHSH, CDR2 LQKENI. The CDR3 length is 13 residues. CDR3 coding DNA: TGTGCCAGCTCACCACTCAGGGACTACGAGCAGTACTTC. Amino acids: CASSPLRDYEQYF.

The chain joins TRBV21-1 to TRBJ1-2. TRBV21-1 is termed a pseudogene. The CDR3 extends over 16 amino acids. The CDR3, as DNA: TGTGCCAGCAGCAAATTCTTGGGCAGGGAGAACTATGGCTACACCTTC. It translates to CASSKFLGRENYGYTF.

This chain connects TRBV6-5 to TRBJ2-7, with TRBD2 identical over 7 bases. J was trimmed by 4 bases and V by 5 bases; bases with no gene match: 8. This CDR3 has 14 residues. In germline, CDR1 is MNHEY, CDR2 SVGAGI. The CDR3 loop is CASSLSGFRYEQYF. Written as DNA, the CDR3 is TGTGCCAGCAGTCTTAGCGGGTTCCGTTACGAGCAGTACTTC.

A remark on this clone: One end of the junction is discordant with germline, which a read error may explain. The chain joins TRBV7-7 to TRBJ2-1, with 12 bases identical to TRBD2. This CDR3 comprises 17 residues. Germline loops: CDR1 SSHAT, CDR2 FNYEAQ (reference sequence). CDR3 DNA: TGTGCTAGCAGCATCGACTTCCTAGCGGGAGGGCGGGGTGAGCAGTTCTTC. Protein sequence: CASSIDFLAGGRGEQFF.

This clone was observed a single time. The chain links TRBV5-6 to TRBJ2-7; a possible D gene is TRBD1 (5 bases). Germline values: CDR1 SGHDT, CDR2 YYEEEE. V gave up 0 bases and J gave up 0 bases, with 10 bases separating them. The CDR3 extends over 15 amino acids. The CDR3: CASSLGGHFSYEQYF. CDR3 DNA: TGTGCCAGCAGCTTGGGCGGACATTTCTCCTACGAGCAGTACTTC. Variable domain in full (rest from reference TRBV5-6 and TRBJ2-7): DAGVTQSPTHLIKTRGQQVTLRCSPKSGHDTVSWYQQALGQGPQFIFQYYEEEERQRGNFPDRFSGHQFPNYSSELNVNALLLGDSALYLCASSLGGHFSYEQYFGPGTRLTVT.

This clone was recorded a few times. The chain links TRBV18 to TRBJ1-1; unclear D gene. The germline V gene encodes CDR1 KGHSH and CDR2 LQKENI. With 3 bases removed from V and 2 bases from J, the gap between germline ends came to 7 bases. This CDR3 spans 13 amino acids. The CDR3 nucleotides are TGTGCCAGCTCACCCAATGCTAACACTGAAGCTTTCTTT. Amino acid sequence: CASSPNANTEAFF.

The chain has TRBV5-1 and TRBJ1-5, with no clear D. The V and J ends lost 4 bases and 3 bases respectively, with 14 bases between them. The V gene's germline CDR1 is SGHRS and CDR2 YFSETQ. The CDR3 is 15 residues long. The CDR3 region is CASSPTRGPNQPQHF. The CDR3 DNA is TGCGCCAGCAGCCCTACCCGGGGTCCCAATCAGCCCCAGCATTTT.

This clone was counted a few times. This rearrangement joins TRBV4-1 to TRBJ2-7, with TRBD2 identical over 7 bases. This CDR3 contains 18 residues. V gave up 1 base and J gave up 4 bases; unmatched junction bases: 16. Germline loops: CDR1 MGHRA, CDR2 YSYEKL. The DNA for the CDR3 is TGCGCCAGCAGCCAAGGAGCCCCCTTGGGCGGGAGTCGGTACGAGCAGTACTTC. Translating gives CASSQGAPLGGSRYEQYF.

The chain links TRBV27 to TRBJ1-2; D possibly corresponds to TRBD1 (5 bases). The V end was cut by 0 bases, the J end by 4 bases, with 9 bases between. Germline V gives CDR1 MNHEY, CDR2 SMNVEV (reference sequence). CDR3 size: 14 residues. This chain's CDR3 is CASSLSGGAYGYTF. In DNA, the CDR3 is TGTGCCAGCAGTTTATCGGGGGGAGCCTATGGCTACACCTTC.

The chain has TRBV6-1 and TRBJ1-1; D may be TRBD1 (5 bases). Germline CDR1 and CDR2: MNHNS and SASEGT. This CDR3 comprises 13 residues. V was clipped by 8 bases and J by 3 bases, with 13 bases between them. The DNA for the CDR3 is TGTGCCAGCGGGGCCCGCCTGGACACTGAAGCTTTCTTT. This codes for CASGARLDTEAFF.

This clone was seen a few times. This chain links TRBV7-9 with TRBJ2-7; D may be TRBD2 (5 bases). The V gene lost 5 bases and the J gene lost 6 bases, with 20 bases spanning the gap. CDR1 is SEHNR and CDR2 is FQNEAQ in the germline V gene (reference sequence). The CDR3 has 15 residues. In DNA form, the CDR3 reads TGTGCCAGCAGCGATTACGGAGCTAAAGGAGGCGAGCAGTACTTC. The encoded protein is CASSDYGAKGGEQYF.

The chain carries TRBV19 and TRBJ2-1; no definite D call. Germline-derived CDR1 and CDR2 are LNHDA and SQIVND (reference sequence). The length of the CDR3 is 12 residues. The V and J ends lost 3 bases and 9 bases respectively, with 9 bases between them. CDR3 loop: CASSMLRFEQFF. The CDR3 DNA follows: TGTGCCAGTAGTATGTTGCGGTTTGAGCAGTTCTTC.

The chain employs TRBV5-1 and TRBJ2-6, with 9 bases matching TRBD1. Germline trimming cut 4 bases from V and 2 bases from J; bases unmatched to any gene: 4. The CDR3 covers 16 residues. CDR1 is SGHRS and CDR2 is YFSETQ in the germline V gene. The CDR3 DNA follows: TGCGCCAGCAGCCTACAGGGGGCTGCTGGGGCCAACGTCCTGACTTTC. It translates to CASSLQGAAGANVLTF. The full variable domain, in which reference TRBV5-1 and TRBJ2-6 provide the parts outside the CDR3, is KAGVTQTPRYLIKTRGQQVTLSCSPISGHRSVSWYQQTPGQGLQFLFEYFSETQRNKGNFPGRFSGRQFSNSRSEMNVSTLELGDSALYLCASSLQGAAGANVLTFGAGSRLTVL.

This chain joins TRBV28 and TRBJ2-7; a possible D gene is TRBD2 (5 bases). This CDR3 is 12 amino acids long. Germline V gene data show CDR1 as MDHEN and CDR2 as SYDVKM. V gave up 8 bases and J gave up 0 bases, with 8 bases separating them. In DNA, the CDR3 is TGTGCCAGCGTAGGGAGCTCCTACGAGCAGTACTTC. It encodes CASVGSSYEQYF.

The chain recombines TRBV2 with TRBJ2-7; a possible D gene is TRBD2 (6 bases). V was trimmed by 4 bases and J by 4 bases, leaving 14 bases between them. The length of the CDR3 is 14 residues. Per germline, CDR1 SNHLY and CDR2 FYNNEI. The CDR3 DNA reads TGTGCCAGCAGTGGGGTCGGGAGTCAATACGAGCAGTACTTC. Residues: CASSGVGSQYEQYF.

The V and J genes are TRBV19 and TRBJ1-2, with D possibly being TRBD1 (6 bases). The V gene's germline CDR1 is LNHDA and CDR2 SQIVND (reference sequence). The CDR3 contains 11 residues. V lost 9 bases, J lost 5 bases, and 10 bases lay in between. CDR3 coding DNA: TGTGCCAGCTCACAGGGATATGGCTACACCTTC. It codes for CASSQGYGYTF.